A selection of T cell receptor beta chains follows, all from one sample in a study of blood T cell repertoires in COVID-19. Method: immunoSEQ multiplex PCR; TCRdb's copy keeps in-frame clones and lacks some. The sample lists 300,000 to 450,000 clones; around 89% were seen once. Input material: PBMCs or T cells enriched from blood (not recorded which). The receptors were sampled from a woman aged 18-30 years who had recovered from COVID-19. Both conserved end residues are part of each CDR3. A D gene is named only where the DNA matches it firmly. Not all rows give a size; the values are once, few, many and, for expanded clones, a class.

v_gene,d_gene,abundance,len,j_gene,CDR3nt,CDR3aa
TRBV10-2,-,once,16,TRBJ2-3,TGCGCCAGCAGTGAGTCTGGAGTAGCCTACCCGAGGGAGCAGTATTTT,CASSESGVAYPREQYF
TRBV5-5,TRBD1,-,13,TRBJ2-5,TGTGCCAGCAGCAACCGGGACAGCGAAACCCAGTACTTC,CASSNRDSETQYF
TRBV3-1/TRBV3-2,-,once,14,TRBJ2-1,TGTGCCAGCAGCCAAGTCGGAGGGATCAATGAGCAGTTCTTC,CASSQVGGINEQFF
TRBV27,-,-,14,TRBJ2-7,TGTGCCAGCAGTTTTAGGGGGGGCACCTACGAGCAGTACTTC,CASSFRGGTYEQYF
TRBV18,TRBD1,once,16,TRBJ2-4,TGTGCCAGCTCACCACCGACAGGGGGAGCCAAAAACATTCAGTACTTC,CASSPPTGGAKNIQYF
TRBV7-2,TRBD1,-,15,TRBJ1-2,TGTGCCAGCAGCCTAACCTGGACAGGGAACTATGGCTACACCTTC,CASSLTWTGNYGYTF
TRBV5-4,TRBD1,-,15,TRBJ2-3,TGTGCCAGCAGCTTGGCCAGGGGGCAGGAAGATACGCAGTATTTT,CASSLARGQEDTQYF
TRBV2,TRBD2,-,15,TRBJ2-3,TGTGCCAGCAGTGGACTAGCGGTGGGCACAGATACGCAGTATTTT,CASSGLAVGTDTQYF
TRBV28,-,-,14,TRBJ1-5,TGTGCCAGCAGTTTCCCCCATAGCAATCAGCCCCAGCATTTT,CASSFPHSNQPQHF
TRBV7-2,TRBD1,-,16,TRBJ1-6,TGTGCCAGCAGCTTAGCGGTGGACAGGGGCTATTCACCCCTCCACTTT,CASSLAVDRGYSPLHF
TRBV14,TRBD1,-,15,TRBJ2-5,TGTGCCAGCAGCTTCTACAGGGGGCTGGGCGAGACCCAGTACTTC,CASSFYRGLGETQYF
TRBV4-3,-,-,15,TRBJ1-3,TGCGCCAGCAGCCAAGACAGGGAGGCTGGAAACACCATATATTTT,CASSQDREAGNTIYF
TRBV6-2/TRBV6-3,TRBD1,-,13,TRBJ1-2,TGTGCCAGCAGTTACGTCTCAGGGGGCGGCTACACCTTC,CASSYVSGGGYTF
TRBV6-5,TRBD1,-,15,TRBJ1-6,TGTGCCAGCAGTCTCAAGACAGGGGGGCGTTCACCCCTCCACTTT,CASSLKTGGRSPLHF
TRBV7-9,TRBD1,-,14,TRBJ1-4,TGTGCCAGCAGCCCCGGGACAGGGCTTGAAAAACTGTTTTTT,CASSPGTGLEKLFF
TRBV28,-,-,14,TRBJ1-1,TGTGCCAGCAGTTCTCAGGGCCTGGAGACTGAAGCTTTCTTT,CASSSQGLETEAFF
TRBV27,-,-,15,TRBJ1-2,TGTGCCAGCAGTTTAAGTTGGGCCGCTAACTATGGCTACACCTTC,CASSLSWAANYGYTF